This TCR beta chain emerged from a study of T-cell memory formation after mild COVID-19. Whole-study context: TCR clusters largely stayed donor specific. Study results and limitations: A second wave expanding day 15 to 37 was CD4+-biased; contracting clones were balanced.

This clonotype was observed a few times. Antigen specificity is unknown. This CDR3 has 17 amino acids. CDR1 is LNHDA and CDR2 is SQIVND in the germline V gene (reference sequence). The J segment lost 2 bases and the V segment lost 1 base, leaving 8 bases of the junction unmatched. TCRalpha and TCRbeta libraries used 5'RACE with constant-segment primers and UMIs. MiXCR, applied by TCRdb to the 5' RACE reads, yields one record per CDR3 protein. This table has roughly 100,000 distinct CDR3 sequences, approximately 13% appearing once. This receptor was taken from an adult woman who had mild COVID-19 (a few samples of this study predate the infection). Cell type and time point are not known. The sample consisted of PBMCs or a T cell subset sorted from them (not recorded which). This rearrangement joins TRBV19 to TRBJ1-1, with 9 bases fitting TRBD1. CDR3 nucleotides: TGTGCCAGTAGTATAGCTGACAGGGGGTTTACTAACACTGAAGCTTTCTTT. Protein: CASSIADRGFTNTEAFF.